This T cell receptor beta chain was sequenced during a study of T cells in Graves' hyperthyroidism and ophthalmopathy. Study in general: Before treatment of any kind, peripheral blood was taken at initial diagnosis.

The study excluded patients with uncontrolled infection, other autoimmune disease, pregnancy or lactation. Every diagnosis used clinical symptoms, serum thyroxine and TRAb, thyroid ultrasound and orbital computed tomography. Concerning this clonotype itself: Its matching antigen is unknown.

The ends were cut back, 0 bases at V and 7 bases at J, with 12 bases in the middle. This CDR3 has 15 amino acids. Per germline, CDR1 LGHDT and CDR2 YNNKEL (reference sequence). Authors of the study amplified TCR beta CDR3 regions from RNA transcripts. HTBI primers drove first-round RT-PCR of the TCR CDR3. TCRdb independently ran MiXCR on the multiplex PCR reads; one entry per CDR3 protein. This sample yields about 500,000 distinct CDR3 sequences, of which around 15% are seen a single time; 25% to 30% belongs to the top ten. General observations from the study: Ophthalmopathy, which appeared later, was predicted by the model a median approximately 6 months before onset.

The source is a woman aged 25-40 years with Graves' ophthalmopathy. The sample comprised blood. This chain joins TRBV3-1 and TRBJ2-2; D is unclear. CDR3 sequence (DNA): TGTGCCAGCAGCCAAGATATAAGGCAGTTCGGGGAGCTGTTTTTT. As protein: CASSQDIRQFGELFF.